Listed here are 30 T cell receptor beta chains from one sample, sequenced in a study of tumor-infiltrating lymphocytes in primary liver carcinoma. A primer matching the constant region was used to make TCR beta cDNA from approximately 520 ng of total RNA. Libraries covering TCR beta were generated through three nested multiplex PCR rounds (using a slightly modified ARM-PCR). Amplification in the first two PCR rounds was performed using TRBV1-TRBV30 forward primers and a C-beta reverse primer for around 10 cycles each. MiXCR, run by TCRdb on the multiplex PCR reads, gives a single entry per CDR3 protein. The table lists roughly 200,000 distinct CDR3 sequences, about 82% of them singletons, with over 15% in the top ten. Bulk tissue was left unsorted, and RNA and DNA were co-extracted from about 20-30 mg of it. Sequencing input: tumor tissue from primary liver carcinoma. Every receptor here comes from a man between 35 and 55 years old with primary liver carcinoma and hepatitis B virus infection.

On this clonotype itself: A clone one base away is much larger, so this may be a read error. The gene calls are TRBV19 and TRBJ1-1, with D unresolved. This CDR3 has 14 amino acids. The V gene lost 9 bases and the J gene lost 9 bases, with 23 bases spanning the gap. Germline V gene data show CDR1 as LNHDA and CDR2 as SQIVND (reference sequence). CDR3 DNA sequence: TGTGCCAGAAGCACAAACGGACCGTGGGCGCAAGCTTTCTTT. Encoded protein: CARSTNGPWAQAFF.

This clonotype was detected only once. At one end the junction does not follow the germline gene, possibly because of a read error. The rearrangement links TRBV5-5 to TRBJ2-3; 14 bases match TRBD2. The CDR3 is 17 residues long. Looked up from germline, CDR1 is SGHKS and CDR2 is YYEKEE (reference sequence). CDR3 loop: CFSSPTGTSGSGDTKYF. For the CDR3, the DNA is TGTTTCAGCAGCCCGACCGGGACTAGCGGGAGTGGAGATACGAAGTATTTT.

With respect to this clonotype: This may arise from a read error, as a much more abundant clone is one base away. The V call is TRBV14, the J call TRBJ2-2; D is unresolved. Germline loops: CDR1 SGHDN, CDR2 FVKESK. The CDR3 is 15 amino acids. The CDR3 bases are TGTGCCAACAGCCAAGTCCTAGCGAACACCGGGGAGCTGTTTTTT. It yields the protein CANSQVLANTGELFF.

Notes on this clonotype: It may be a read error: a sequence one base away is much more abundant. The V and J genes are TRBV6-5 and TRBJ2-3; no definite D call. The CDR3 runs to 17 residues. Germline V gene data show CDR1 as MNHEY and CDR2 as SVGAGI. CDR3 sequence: CAGSSITLGTAGMAQYF. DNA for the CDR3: TGTGCCGGCAGCTCAATCACGCTCGGCACGGCTGGCATGGCGCAGTATTTT.

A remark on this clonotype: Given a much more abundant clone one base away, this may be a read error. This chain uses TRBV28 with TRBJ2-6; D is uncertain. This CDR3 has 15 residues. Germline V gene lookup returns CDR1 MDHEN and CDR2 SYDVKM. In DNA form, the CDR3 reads TGTGCCAGCAGTGTCTCTAGTGACTGGGCCAACGTCCCGACTTTC. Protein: CASSVSSDWANVPTF.

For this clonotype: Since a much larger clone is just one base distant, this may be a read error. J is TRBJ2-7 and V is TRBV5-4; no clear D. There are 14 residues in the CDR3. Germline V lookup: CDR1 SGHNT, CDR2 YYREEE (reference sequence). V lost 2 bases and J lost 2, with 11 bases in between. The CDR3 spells CASSFSPRPYEQYF. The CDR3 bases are TGTGCCAGCAGCTTCTCCCCAAGACCCTACGAGCAGTACTTC.

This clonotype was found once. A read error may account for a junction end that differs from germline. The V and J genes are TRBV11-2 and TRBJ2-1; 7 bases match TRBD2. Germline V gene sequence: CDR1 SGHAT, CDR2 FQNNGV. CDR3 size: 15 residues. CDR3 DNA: TGTGCCTGCAGCCAGACTTGCGGGAGCAACAATGATCAGTTCTTC. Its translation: CACSQTCGSNNDQFF. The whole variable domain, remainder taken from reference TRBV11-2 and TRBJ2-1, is EAGVAQSPRYKIIEKRQSVAFWCNPISGHATLYWYQQILGQGPKLLIQFQNNGVVDDSQLPKDRFSAERLKGVDSTLKIQPAKLEDSAVYLCACSQTCGSNNDQFFGPGTRLTVL.

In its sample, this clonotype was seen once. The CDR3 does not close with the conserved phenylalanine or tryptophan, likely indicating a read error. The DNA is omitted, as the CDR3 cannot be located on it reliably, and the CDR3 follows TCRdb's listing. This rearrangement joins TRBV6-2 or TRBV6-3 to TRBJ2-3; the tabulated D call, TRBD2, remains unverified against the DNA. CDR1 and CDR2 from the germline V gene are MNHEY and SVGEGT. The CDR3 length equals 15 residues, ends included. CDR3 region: CASSYSGRETDTHYS.

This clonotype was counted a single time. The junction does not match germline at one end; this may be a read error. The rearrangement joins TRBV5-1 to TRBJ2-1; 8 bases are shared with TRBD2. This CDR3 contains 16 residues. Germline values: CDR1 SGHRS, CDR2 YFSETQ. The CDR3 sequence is CTSNHLAGPDGDEQFF. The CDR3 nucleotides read TGCACCAGCAACCACTTAGCGGGGCCCGATGGAGATGAGCAGTTCTTC. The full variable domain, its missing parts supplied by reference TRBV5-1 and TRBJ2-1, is KAGVTQTPRYLIKTRGQQVTLSCSPISGHRSVSWYQQTPGQGLQFLFEYFSETQRNKGNFPGRFSGRQFSNSRSEMNVSTLELGDSALYLCTSNHLAGPDGDEQFFGPGTRLTVL.

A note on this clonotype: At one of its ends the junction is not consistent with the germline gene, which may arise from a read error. In DNA form, the CDR3 reads TGCAGCGTTGGGAATACCCAGAACACTGAAGCTTACTTT. This sequence encodes CSVGNTQNTEAYF. The chain joins TRBV29-1 to TRBJ1-1; D not resolved. The germline V gene encodes CDR1 SQVTM and CDR2 ANQGSEA. The CDR3 loop spans 13 amino acids.

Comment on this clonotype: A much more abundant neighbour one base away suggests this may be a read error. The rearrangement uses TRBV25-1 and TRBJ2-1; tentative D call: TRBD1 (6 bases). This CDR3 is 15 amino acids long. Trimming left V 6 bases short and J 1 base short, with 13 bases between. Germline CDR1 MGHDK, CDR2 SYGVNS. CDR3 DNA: TGTGCCAGCAGGGATTCAGGGGATTCCTACAATGAGCAGTTCTTC. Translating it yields CASRDSGDSYNEQFF.

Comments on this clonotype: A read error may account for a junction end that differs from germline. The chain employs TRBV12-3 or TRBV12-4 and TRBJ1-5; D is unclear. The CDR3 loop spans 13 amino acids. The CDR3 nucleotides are TGTGCCAGCGACCTTCGGCCTCATCAGCCCCAGCATTTC. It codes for CASDLRPHQPQHF.

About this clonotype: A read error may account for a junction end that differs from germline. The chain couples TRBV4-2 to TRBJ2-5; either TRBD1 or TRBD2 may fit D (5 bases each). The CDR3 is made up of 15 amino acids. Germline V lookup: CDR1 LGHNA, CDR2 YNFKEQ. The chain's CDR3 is CASSQEAGTRETQYF. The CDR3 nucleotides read TGTGCCAGCAGCCAAGAGGCCGGGACGAGAGAGACCCAATACTTC.

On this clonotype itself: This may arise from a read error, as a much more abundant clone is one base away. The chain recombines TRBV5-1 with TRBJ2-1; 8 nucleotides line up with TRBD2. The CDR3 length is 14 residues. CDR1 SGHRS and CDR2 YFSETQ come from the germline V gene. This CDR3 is CASSFTSGLNVQFF. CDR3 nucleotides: TGCGCCAGCAGCTTCACTAGCGGACTCAATGTGCAGTTCTTC.

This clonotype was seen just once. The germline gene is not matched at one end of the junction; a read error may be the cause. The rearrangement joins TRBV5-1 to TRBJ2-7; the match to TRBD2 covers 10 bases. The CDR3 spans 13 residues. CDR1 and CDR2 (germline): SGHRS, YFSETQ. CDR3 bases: TGCCCCAGCAGTAGAGCGGGAGGGTACGAACAGTACTTC. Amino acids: CPSSRAGGYEQYF.

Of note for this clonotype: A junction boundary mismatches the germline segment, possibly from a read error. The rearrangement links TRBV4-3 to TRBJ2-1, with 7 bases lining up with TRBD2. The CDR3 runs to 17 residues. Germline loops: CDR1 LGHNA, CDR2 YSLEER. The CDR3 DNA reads TGCGGCAGCAGCCAAGAAAGGTCTAGCGGCATCTTGTATGAGCAGTTCTTC. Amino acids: CGSSQERSSGILYEQFF.

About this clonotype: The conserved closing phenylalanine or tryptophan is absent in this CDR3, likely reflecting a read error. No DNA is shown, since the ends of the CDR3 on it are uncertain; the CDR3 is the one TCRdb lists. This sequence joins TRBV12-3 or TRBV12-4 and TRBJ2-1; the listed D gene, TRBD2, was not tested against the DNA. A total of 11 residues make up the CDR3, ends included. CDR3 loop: CASSLGLSEFV.

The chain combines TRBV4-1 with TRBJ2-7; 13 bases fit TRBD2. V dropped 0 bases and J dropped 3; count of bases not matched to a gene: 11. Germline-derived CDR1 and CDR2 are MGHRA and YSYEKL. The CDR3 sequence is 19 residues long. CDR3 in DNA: TGCGCCAGCAGCCAAGATTGGATTAGAACTAGCGGGAGGGTCTACGAGCAGTACTTC. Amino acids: CASSQDWIRTSGRVYEQYF.

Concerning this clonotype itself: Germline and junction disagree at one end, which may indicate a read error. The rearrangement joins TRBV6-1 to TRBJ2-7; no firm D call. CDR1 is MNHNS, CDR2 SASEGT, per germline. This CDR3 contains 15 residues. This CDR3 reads CSSSVGTVGSYEQYF. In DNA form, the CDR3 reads TGTTCCAGCAGTGTTGGAACGGTGGGCTCCTACGAGCAGTACTTC.

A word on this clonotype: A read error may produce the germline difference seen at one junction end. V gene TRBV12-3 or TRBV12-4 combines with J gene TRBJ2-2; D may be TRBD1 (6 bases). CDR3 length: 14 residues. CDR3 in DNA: TGTGCCAGCAGTTTGATAGGGGACACCGGGAAGCTCTTTTTT. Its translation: CASSLIGDTGKLFF.

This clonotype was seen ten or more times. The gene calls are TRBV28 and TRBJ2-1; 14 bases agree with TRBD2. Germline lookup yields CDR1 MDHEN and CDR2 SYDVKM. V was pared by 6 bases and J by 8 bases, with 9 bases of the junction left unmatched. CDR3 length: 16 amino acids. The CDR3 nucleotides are TGTGCCAGCAGCGGACTAGCGGGAGGTCTTGTGGATGAGCAGTTCTTC. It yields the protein CASSGLAGGLVDEQFF.

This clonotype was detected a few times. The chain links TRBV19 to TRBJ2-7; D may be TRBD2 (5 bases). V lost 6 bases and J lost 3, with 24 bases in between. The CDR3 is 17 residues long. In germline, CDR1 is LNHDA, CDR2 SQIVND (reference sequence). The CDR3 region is CASSAKPHARGLYEQYF. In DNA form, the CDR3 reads TGTGCCAGTAGCGCTAAGCCCCATGCGAGAGGGCTCTACGAGCAGTACTTC.

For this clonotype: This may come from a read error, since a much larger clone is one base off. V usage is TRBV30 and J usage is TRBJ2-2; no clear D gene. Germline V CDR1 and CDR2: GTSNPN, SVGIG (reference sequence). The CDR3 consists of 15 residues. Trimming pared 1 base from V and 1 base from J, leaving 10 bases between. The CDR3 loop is CAWSGWVQNTGELFF. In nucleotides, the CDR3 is TGTGCCTGGAGTGGGTGGGTGCAGAACACCGGGGAGCTGTTTTTT.

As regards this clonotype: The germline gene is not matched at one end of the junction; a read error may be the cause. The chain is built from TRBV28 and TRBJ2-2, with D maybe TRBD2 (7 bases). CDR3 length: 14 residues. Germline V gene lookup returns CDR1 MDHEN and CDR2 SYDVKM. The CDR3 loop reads CTSRSPGGAGELFF. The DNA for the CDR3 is TGTACCAGCAGATCCCCGGGGGGCGCCGGGGAGCTGTTTTTT.

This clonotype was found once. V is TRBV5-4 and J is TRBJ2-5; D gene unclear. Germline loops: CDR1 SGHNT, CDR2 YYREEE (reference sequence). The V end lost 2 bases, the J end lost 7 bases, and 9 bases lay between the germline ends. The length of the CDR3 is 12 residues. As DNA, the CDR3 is TGTGCCAGCAGCTTACCGTGCGGGACCCAGTACTTC. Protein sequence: CASSLPCGTQYF.

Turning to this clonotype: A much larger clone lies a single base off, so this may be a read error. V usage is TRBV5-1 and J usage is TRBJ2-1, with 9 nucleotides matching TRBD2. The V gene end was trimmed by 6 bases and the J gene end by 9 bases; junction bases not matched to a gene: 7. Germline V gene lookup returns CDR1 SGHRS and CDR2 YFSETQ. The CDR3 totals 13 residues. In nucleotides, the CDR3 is TGCGCCAGCAACTCGACGGGACTAGCTGAGCAGTTCTTC. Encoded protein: CASNSTGLAEQFF.

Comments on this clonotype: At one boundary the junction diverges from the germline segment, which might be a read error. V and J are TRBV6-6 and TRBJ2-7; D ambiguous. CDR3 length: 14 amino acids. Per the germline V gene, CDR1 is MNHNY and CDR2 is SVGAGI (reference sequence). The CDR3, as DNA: TGTGCCAACAGTTTTAAGGGTTCCTCCTACGAGCAGTACTTC. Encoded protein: CANSFKGSSYEQYF.

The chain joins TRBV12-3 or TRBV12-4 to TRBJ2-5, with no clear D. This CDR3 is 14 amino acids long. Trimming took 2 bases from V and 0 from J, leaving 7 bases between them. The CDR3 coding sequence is TGTGCCAGCAGTTTAAGTACGGACCAAGAGACCCAGTACTTC. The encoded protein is CASSLSTDQETQYF.

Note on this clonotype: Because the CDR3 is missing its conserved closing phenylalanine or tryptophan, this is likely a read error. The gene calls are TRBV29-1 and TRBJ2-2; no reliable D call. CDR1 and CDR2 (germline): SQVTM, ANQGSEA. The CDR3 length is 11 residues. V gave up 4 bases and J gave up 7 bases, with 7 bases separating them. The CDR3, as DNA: TGCAGCGTTGCTGACATCGGGGAGCTGTTTCTT. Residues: CSVADIGELFL.

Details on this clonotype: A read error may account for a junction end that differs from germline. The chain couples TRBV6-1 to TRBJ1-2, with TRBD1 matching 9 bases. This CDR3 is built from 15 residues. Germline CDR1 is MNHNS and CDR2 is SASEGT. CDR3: CSSIVSGTGSDGYTF. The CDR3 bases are TGCTCCAGCATAGTTTCCGGGACAGGGTCTGATGGCTACACCTTC.